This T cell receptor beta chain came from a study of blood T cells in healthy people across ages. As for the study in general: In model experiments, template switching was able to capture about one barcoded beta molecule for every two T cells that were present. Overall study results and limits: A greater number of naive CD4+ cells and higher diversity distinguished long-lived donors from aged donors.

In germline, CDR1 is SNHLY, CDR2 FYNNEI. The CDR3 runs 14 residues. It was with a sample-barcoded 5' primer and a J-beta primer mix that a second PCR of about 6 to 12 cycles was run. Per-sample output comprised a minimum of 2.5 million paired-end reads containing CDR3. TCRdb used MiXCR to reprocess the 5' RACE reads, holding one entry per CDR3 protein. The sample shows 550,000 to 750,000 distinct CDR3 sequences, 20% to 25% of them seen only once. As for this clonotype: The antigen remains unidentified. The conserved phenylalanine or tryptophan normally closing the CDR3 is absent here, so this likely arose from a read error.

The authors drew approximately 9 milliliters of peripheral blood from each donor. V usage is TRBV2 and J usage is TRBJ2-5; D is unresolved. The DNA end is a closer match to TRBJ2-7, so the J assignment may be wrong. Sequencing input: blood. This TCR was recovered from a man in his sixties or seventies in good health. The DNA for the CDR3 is TGTGCCAGCAGTGAATCGGGTAACTACAACGAGCAGTACCTC. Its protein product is CASSESGNYNEQYL.